The 31 T cell receptor beta chains below come from one sample, sequenced in a study of shared clonotypes between healthy human individuals. The naive CD8 subset, CD45RO-negative cells positively selected for CCR7, excluded terminally differentiated effector memory CD45RA+ cells. Sequencing was performed with immunoSEQ multiplex PCR; in TCRdb, only in-frame clones are kept and a portion is missing. The sample includes approximately 840,000 clones, about 97% seen only once; the top ten take about 0.25%. The specimen was naive CD8+ T cells sorted from blood. These receptors were taken from a man between 25 and 39 years old in good health.

The chain combines TRBV6-6 with TRBJ2-5; the D is unclear. This CDR3 is 12 amino acids long. V gave up 7 bases and J gave up 5 bases, with 11 bases separating them. Germline V CDR1 and CDR2: MNHNY, SVGAGI (reference sequence). This chain's CDR3 is CASNGLRETQYF. For the CDR3, the DNA is TGTGCCAGCAACGGCCTTAGGGAGACCCAGTACTTC.

The CDR3 nucleotides read TGCGCCAGCAGCTTGGAGTTAGTGGGACCCGGCTACAATGAGCAGTTCTTC. Its translation: CASSLELVGPGYNEQFF. The V and J genes are TRBV5-1 and TRBJ2-1; D possibly matches TRBD1 or TRBD2 (5 bases each). The ends were cut back, 0 bases at V and 3 bases at J, with 16 bases in the middle. Germline V CDR1 and CDR2: SGHRS, YFSETQ. This CDR3 has 17 residues.

The gene calls are TRBV2 and TRBJ2-1, with 9 bases fitting TRBD2. This CDR3 spans 15 amino acids. In germline, CDR1 is SNHLY, CDR2 FYNNEI. After removal of 5 bases from V and 3 bases from J, the junction contained 5 bases not matched to a gene. The CDR3 here is CASSTLAGIYNEQFF. The DNA of the CDR3 is TGTGCCAGCAGTACTCTAGCGGGGATCTACAATGAGCAGTTCTTC.

The V and J genes are TRBV6-8 and TRBJ1-1; TRBD1 matches 8 bases. CDR1 is MNHGY and CDR2 is SAAAGT in the germline V gene. With 0 bases clipped from V and 5 bases from J, the junction kept 5 bases outside the gene matches. The CDR3 is 15 amino acids. The CDR3 nucleotides are TGTGCCAGCAGTTACTCCGGACAGGGCGAGACTGAAGCTTTCTTT. Amino acids: CASSYSGQGETEAFF.

As to this clone: Different DNA sequences within this sample yield the same CDR3. V and J are TRBV27 and TRBJ2-1; TRBD2 agrees at 7 bases. V trimming: 3 bases; J trimming: 6 bases; junction bases outside the gene matches: 5. The germline V gene has CDR1 MNHEY and CDR2 SMNVEV (reference sequence). CDR3 length: 14 amino acids. The CDR3 DNA reads as TGTGCCAGCAGTTTCGGCGGGAGTGGCAATGAGCAGTTCTTC. It encodes CASSFGGSGNEQFF.

V is TRBV15 and J is TRBJ2-7, with D perhaps being TRBD1 or TRBD2 (5 bases each). The germline V and J ends were trimmed by 3 bases and 5 bases, with 17 bases remaining between them. This CDR3 spans 15 amino acids. Germline V gene data show CDR1 as LNHNV and CDR2 as YYDKDF (reference sequence). The CDR3 nucleotides read TGTGCCACCAGCAGGGACGAGGGACCACGGGACGAGCAGTACTTC. Its protein is CATSRDEGPRDEQYF.

The chain carries TRBV2 and TRBJ2-1; 7 positions match TRBD1. CDR1 is SNHLY, CDR2 FYNNEI, per germline. With 2 bases clipped from V and 5 bases from J, the junction kept 6 bases outside the gene matches. The CDR3 consists of 15 residues. The CDR3 nucleotides are TGTGCCAGCAGTGAATGGGACAGTCGGAACAATGAGCAGTTCTTC. Translation: CASSEWDSRNNEQFF.

The chain joins TRBV30 to TRBJ1-1; 8 bases are shared with TRBD1. The CDR3 has 14 amino acids. The junction had 8 bases not matched to a gene; V was cut back by 5 bases and J by 3 bases. Germline V CDR1 and CDR2: GTSNPN, SVGIG (reference sequence). As DNA, the CDR3 is TGTGCCTGGGGTCGTTCAGGGGGCCACACTGAAGCTTTCTTT. Translated, it gives CAWGRSGGHTEAFF.

V gene TRBV6-5 combines with J gene TRBJ2-2; D call uncertain. The V gene's germline CDR1 is MNHEY and CDR2 SVGAGI. This CDR3 has 15 residues. The V and J ends lost 0 bases and 4 bases respectively, with 9 bases between them. CDR3: CASSYSNSATGELFF. CDR3 DNA sequence: TGTGCCAGCAGTTACTCGAATTCAGCCACCGGGGAGCTGTTTTTT.

The chain couples TRBV2 to TRBJ1-2; no clear D. With 4 bases removed from V and 4 bases from J, the gap between germline ends came to 16 bases. The CDR3 runs to 15 residues. Looked up from germline, CDR1 is SNHLY and CDR2 is FYNNEI. CDR3 residues: CASSGRIDAGYGYTF. The CDR3 nucleotides read TGTGCCAGCAGTGGCAGAATCGACGCAGGCTATGGCTACACCTTC.

The chain's CDR3 is CASSQALLAGDEQYF. The CDR3 coding sequence is TGCGCCAGCAGCCAAGCCCTCCTAGCGGGAGATGAGCAGTACTTC. The rearrangement joins TRBV4-1 to TRBJ2-7; 10 bases line up with TRBD2. Germline V gene data show CDR1 as MGHRA and CDR2 as YSYEKL. The CDR3 contains 15 residues. V gave up 1 base and J gave up 7 bases; unmatched junction bases: 7.

The rearrangement uses TRBV11-3 and TRBJ2-1; 7 bases fit TRBD2. The CDR3 sequence is 16 residues long. After removal of 6 bases from V and 0 bases from J, the junction contained 8 bases not matched to a gene. From germline, CDR1 is SGHNT and CDR2 YENEEA. DNA for the CDR3: TGTGCCAGCAGTTTGACTAGCTGGAGCTCCTACAATGAGCAGTTCTTC. Translation: CASSLTSWSSYNEQFF.

The CDR3 nucleotides are TGTGCCTGGAGTGTTGGTAGCGGCTACAATGAGCAGTTCTTC. It translates to CAWSVGSGYNEQFF. V is TRBV30 and J is TRBJ2-1, with D tentatively TRBD2 (6 bases). In germline, CDR1 is GTSNPN, CDR2 SVGIG (reference sequence). The CDR3 loop spans 14 amino acids. Trimming pared 0 bases from V and 3 bases from J, leaving 9 bases between.

CDR3 sequence reads: CASSGTLETEAFF. The CDR3 DNA sequence: TGTGCCAGCAGCGGAACGCTGGAGACTGAAGCTTTCTTT. The chain employs TRBV11-2 and TRBJ1-1; D not certain. The V end was cut by 5 bases, the J end by 5 bases, with 12 bases between. The CDR3 loop spans 13 amino acids. Germline values: CDR1 SGHAT, CDR2 FQNNGV.

The chain links TRBV7-9 to TRBJ2-1; D unclear. V was cut by 5 bases and J by 10 bases, with 9 bases left in between. Germline CDR1 is SEHNR and CDR2 is FQNEAQ (reference sequence). The CDR3 is 11 residues long. CDR3: CASSRDREQFF. DNA for the CDR3: TGTGCCAGCAGCCGAGACCGGGAGCAGTTCTTC. Together with reference TRBV7-9 and TRBJ2-1, the CDR3 gives the full variable domain: DTGVSQNPRHKITKRGQNVTFRCDPISEHNRLYWYRQTLGQGPEFLTYFQNEAQLEKSRLLSDRFSAERPKGSFSTLEIQRTEQGDSAMYLCASSRDREQFFGPGTRLTVL.

This clone was recorded once. The CDR3 DNA sequence: TGCGCCAGCAGCTTTCGCTCCACCACAGATACGCAGTATTTT. It yields the protein CASSFRSTTDTQYF. The chain carries TRBV5-1 and TRBJ2-3, with D unresolved. The CDR3 runs to 14 residues. Germline V gene lookup returns CDR1 SGHRS and CDR2 YFSETQ. The V end lost 2 bases, the J end lost 2 bases, and 9 bases lay between the germline ends.

The J gene is TRBJ2-7, the V gene TRBV29-1; maybe TRBD2 (7 bases). This CDR3 is built from 13 residues. V lost 5 bases to trimming and J lost 0 bases, with 11 bases between them. Per the germline V gene, CDR1 is SQVTM and CDR2 is ANQGSEA. CDR3 region: CSVRGGDSYEQYF. Written as DNA, the CDR3 is TGCAGCGTTAGGGGGGGAGACTCCTACGAGCAGTACTTC.

This clone was seen only once. The same CDR3 arises from other DNA sequences in this sample as well. The chain combines TRBV27 with TRBJ2-7; D unclear. The CDR3 consists of 13 residues. In germline, CDR1 is MNHEY, CDR2 SMNVEV (reference sequence). Trimming shortened V by 3 bases and J by 1 base, and 7 bases separated the two germline ends. The CDR3, as DNA: TGTGCCAGCAGTTTTAGTTCTTCCTACGAGCAGTACTTC. Residues: CASSFSSSYEQYF.

The rearrangement uses TRBV19 and TRBJ1-1, with unresolved D. Germline lookup yields CDR1 LNHDA and CDR2 SQIVND (reference sequence). CDR3 length: 13 residues. V was pared by 0 bases and J by 6 bases, with 8 bases between. This CDR3 is CASSIDLSAEAFF. CDR3 nucleotide sequence: TGTGCCAGTAGTATAGATCTCAGCGCTGAAGCTTTCTTT.

In nucleotides, the CDR3 is TGTGCCAGCAGCCTCCCGGACCACCACAATGAGCAGTTCTTC. Residues: CASSLPDHHNEQFF. The chain is built from TRBV7-8 and TRBJ2-1; D gene unclear. The V end was cut by 5 bases, the J end by 5 bases, with 13 bases between. Germline lookup yields CDR1 SGHVS and CDR2 FQNEAQ. The CDR3 covers 14 residues.

V is TRBV28 and J is TRBJ1-5; D is possibly TRBD1 (5 bases). The germline V and J ends were trimmed by 7 bases and 6 bases, with 10 bases remaining between them. The CDR3 loop spans 12 amino acids. CDR1 and CDR2 (germline): MDHEN, SYDVKM. CDR3 region: CASNEGSQPQHF. CDR3 nucleotides: TGTGCCAGCAACGAGGGGAGTCAGCCCCAGCATTTT.

V is TRBV27 and J is TRBJ1-1, with D possibly being TRBD1 (5 bases). V lost 5 bases, J lost 2 bases, and 12 bases lay in between. CDR1 and CDR2 (germline): MNHEY, SMNVEV (reference sequence). This CDR3 comprises 14 residues. CDR3 region: CASSRGAVNTEAFF. The CDR3 bases are TGTGCCAGCAGTAGGGGAGCAGTCAACACTGAAGCTTTCTTT.

The V and J genes are TRBV6-4 and TRBJ2-2; D call uncertain. Germline-derived CDR1 and CDR2 are MRHNA and SNTAGT. Trimming took 8 bases from V and 1 from J, leaving 14 bases between them. The CDR3 extends over 15 amino acids. CDR3 region: CASVPITENTGELFF. CDR3 sequence (DNA): TGTGCCAGCGTTCCTATTACAGAGAACACCGGGGAGCTGTTTTTT.

This clone was seen only a few times. The chain combines TRBV6-5 with TRBJ2-1; possible D gene TRBD2, 5 bases. The V gene lost 5 bases and the J gene lost 1 base, with 9 bases spanning the gap. CDR1 is MNHEY, CDR2 SVGAGI, per germline. The CDR3 is 14 amino acids. Here the CDR3 DNA reads TGTGCCAGCAGTCGACGGACTTCCTACAATGAGCAGTTCTTC. Amino acids: CASSRRTSYNEQFF.

This clone was seen once. This rearrangement joins TRBV29-1 to TRBJ2-1; 8 bases fit TRBD2. The CDR3 is 16 residues long. Per germline, CDR1 SQVTM and CDR2 ANQGSEA. The V gene end was trimmed by 2 bases and the J gene end by 0 bases; junction bases not matched to a gene: 6. CDR3 in amino acids: CSVESERGSSYNEQFF. The DNA of the CDR3 is TGCAGCGTTGAATCGGAGCGGGGGAGCTCCTACAATGAGCAGTTCTTC.

The gene calls are TRBV7-9 and TRBJ2-1; 7 bases line up with TRBD1. The length of the CDR3 is 14 residues. J lost 7 bases, V lost 1 base, and 4 bases had no gene match. CDR1 SEHNR and CDR2 FQNEAQ come from the germline V gene (reference sequence). The CDR3: CASSLGTGVNEQFF. CDR3 bases: TGTGCCAGCAGCTTAGGGACAGGAGTTAATGAGCAGTTCTTC.

The J gene is TRBJ1-5, the V gene TRBV10-3; no clear D. Trimming took off 3 bases at V and 4 bases at J, with 4 bases between the two ends. Germline CDR1 reads ENHRY; CDR2 reads SYGVKD. This CDR3 is 12 amino acids long. The CDR3, as DNA: TGTGCCATCAGTGACCCGAATCAGCCCCAGCATTTT. Its translation is CAISDPNQPQHF.

This rearrangement joins TRBV7-2 to TRBJ2-7, with TRBD2 matching over 9 bases. This CDR3 has 16 residues. The trim removed 5 bases at V and 2 bases at J, leaving 10 bases unmatched. CDR1 and CDR2 from the germline V gene are SGHTA and FQGNSA. CDR3 coding DNA: TGTGCCAGCAGCGATCGCAGCGGGAGGCGGACCTACGAGCAGTACTTC. It yields the protein CASSDRSGRRTYEQYF.

The chain joins TRBV7-9 to TRBJ2-3, with 10 bases that match TRBD2. V was pared by 4 bases and J by 4 bases, with 8 bases of the junction left unmatched. The length of the CDR3 is 16 residues. The germline V gene encodes CDR1 SEHNR and CDR2 FQNEAQ (reference sequence). CDR3 sequence: CASSSPLAGVPDTQYF. The CDR3 coding sequence is TGTGCCAGCAGCTCACCCCTAGCGGGAGTACCAGATACGCAGTATTTT.

The chain couples TRBV29-1 to TRBJ2-7; D assignment may be TRBD1 or TRBD2 (5 bases each). Trimming shortened V by 3 bases and J by 4 bases, and 16 bases separated the two germline ends. Germline CDR1 is SQVTM and CDR2 is ANQGSEA. The CDR3 contains 14 residues. The CDR3 protein is CSVDGAQGVYEQYF. CDR3 bases: TGCAGCGTTGATGGGGCCCAGGGAGTATACGAGCAGTACTTC.

The J gene is TRBJ2-1, the V gene TRBV7-7; 14 nucleotides agree with TRBD2. Per germline, CDR1 SSHAT and CDR2 FNYEAQ (reference sequence). The CDR3 is made up of 20 amino acids. V shed 4 bases and J 7 bases; nucleotides not matched to a gene: 18. In DNA, the CDR3 is TGTGCCAGCAGCTCTAGTGGGACTAGCGGGAGATCAACACAAGGAAATGAGCAGTTCTTC. It yields the protein CASSSSGTSGRSTQGNEQFF.